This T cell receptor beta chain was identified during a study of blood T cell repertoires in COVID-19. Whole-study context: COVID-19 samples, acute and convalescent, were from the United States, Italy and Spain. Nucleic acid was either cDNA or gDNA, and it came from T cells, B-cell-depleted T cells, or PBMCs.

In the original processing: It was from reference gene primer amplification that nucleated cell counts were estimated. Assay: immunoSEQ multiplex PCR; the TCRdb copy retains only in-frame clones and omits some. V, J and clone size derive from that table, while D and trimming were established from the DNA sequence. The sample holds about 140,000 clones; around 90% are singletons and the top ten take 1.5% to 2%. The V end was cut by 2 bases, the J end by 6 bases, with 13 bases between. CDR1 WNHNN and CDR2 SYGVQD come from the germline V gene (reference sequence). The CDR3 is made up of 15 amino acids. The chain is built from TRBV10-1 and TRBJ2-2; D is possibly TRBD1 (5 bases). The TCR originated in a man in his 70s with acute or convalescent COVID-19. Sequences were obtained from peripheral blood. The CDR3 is CASSENTGFAGELFF. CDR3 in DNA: TGCGCCAGCAGTGAGAATACAGGTTTTGCCGGGGAGCTGTTTTTT.